This TCR beta chain emerged from a study of T-cell memory formation after mild COVID-19. Whole-study context: The two donors had largely donor-specific TCR clusters.

General study findings and limits: CD4+ contracting clones were mainly CM and EM; CD8+ ones, EMRA. Day 37-peaking second-wave clones had unconfirmed SARS-CoV-2 specificity.

Trimming removed 1 base at V and 8 bases at J, with 9 bases between. Germline assignment: CDR1 SQVTM and CDR2 ANQGSEA. The CDR3 is 12 amino acids. Of note for this clonotype: Its antigen is undetermined.

5'RACE, which relied on constant-segment primers, yielded TCR alpha and TCR beta cDNA libraries carrying sample barcodes and UMIs. TCRdb itself ran the 5' RACE reads through MiXCR, one entry per CDR3 protein. The data show about 260,000 distinct CDR3 sequences, over 15% seen once. The TCR comes from a man younger than 30 who had mild COVID-19 (a few samples of this study predate the infection). Cell type and time point are not known. Source material: PBMCs or a T cell subset sorted from them (not recorded which). The chain couples TRBV29-1 to TRBJ2-1, with D possibly TRBD1 on 5 matching bases. CDR3 protein: CSVEGVGDEQFF. Written as DNA, the CDR3 is TGCAGCGTTGAAGGTGTAGGGGATGAGCAGTTCTTC.